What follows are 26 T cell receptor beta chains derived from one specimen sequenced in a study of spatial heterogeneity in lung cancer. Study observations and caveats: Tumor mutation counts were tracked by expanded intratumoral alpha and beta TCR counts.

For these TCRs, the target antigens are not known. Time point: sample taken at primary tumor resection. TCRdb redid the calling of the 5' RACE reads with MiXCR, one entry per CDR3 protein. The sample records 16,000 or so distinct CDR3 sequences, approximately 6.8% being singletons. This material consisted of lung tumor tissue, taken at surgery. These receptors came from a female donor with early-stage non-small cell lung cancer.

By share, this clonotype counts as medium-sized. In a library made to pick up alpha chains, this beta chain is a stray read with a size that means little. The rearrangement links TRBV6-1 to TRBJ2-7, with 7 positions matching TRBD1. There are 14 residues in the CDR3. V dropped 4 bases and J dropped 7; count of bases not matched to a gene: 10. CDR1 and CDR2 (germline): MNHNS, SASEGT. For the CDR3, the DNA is TGTGCCAGCAGTGCAGGACAGGATCCGGGGGAGCAGTACTTC. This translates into CASSAGQDPGEQYF.

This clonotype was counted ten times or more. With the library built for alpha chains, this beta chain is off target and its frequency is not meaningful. The CDR3 region has the DNA TGTGCCAGCAGTTTATCCCGGGGAGACTGGCTGTTTTTT. Encoded protein: CASSLSRGDWLFF. This sequence joins TRBV27 and TRBJ1-4; no reliable D call. CDR3 size: 13 residues. V was clipped by 0 bases and J by 14 bases, with 13 bases between them. Per the germline V gene, CDR1 is MNHEY and CDR2 is SMNVEV (reference sequence).

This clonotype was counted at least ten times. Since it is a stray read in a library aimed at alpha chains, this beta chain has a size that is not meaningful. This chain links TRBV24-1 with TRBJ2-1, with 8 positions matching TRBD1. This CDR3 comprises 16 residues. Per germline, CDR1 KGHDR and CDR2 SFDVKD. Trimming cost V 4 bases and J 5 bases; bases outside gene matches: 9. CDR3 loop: CATSETGQGWDNEQFF. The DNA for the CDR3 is TGTGCCACCAGTGAGACAGGACAGGGTTGGGACAATGAGCAGTTCTTC.

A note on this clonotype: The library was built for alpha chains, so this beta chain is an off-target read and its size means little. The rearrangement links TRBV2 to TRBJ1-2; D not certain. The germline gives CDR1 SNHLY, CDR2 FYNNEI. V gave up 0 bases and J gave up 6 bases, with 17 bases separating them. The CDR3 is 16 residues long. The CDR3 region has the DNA TGTGCCAGCAGTGAAGCGCCCCGGTACAATCGGGATGGCTACACCTTC. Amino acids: CASSEAPRYNRDGYTF.

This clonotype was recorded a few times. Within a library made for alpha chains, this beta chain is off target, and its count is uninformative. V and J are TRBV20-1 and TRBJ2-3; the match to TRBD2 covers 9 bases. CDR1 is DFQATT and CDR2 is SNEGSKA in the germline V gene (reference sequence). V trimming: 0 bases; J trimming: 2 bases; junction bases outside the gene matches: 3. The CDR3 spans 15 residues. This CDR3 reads CSARDQRGATDTQYF. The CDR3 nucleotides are TGCAGTGCTAGAGATCAGCGGGGGGCCACAGATACGCAGTATTTT.

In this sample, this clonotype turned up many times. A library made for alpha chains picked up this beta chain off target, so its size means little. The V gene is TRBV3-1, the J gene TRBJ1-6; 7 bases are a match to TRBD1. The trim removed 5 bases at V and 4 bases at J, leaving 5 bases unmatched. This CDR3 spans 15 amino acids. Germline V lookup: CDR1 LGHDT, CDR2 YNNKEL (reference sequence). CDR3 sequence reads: CASSYRGGYNSPLHF. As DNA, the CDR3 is TGTGCCAGCAGCTACAGGGGTGGTTATAATTCACCCCTCCACTTT.

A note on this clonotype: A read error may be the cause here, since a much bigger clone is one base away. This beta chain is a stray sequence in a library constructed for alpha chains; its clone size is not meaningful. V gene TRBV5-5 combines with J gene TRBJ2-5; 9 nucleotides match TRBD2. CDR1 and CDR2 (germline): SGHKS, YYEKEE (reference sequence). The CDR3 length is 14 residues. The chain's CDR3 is CPSSRSGGTETQYF. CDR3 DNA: TGTCCCAGCAGCCGGAGCGGGGGGACAGAGACCCAGTACTTC. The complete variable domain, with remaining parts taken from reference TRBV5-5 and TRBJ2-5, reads DAGVTQSPTHLIKTRGQQVTLRCSPISGHKSVSWYQQVLGQGPQFIFQYYEKEERGRGNFPDRFSARQFPNYSSELNVNALLLGDSALYLCPSSRSGGTETQYFGPGTRLLVL.

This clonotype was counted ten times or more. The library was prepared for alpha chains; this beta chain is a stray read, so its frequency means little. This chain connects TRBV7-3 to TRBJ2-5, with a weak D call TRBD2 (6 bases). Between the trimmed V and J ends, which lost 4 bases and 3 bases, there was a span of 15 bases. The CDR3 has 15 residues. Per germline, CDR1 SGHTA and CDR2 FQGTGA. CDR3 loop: CASSSSGTSKETQYF. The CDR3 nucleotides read TGTGCCAGCAGCTCCTCCGGGACTTCAAAAGAGACCCAGTACTTC. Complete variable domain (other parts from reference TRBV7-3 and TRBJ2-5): GAGVSQTPSNKVTEKGKYVELRCDPISGHTALYWYRQSLGQGPEFLIYFQGTGAADDSGLPNDRFFAVRPEGSVSTLKIQRTERGDSAVYLCASSSSGTSKETQYFGPGTRLLVL.

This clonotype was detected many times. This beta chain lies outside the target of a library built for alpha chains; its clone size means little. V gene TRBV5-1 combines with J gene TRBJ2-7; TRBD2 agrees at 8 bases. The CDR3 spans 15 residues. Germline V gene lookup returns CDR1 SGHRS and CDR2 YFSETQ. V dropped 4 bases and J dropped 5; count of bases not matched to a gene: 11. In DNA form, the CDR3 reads TGCGCCAGCAGCGCGTCAGTAGCGGGGAGCGACGAGCAGTACTTC. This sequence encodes CASSASVAGSDEQYF.

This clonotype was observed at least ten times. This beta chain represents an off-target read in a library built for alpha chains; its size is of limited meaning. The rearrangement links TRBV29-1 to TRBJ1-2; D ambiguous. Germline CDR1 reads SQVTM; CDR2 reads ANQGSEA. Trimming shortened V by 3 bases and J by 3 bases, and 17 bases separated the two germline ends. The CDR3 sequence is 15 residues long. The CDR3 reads CSVDYSTSLDYGYTF. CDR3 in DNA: TGCAGCGTTGATTATAGTACCTCCCTCGACTATGGCTACACCTTC.

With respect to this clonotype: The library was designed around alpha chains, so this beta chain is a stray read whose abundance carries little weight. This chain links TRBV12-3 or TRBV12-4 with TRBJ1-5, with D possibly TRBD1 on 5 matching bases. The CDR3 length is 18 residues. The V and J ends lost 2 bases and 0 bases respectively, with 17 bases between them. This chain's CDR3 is CASSLRTGNPNSNQPQHF. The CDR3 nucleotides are TGTGCCAGCAGTTTACGTACAGGCAATCCAAATAGCAATCAGCCCCAGCATTTT.

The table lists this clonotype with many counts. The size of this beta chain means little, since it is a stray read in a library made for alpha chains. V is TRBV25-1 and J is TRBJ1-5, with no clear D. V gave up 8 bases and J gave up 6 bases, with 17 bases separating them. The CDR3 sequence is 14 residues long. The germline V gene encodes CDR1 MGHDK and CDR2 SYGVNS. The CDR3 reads CASGRAQDGQPQHF. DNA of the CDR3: TGTGCCAGCGGCCGGGCCCAGGACGGTCAGCCCCAGCATTTT.

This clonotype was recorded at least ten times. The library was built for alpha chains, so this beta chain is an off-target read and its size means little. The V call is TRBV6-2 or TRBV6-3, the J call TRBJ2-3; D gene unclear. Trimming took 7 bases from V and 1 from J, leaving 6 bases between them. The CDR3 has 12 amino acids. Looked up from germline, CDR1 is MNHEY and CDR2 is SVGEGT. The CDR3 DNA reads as TGTGCCAGCAAAGCGCGCACAGATACGCAGTATTTT. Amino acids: CASKARTDTQYF.

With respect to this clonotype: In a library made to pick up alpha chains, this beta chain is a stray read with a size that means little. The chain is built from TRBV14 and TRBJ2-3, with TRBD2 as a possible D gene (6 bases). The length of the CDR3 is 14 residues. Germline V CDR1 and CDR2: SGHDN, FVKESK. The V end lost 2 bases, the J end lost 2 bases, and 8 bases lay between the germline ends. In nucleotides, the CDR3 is TGTGCCAGCAGCCAAAGGACTATCACAGATACGCAGTATTTT. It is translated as CASSQRTITDTQYF.

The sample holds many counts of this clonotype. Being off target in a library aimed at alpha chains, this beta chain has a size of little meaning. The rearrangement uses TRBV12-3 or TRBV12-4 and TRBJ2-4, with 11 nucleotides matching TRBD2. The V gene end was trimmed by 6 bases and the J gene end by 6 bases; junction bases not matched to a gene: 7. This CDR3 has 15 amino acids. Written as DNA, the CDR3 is TGTGCCAGCAGCACATCCGGACTAGCGGGAAACATTCAGTACTTC. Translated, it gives CASSTSGLAGNIQYF.

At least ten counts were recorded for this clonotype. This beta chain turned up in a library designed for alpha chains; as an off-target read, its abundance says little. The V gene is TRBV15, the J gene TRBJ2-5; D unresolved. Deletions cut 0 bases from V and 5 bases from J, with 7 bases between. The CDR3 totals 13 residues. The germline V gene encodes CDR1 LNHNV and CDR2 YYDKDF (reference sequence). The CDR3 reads CATSRDRQETQYF. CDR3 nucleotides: TGTGCCACCAGCAGAGATCGCCAGGAGACCCAGTACTTC.

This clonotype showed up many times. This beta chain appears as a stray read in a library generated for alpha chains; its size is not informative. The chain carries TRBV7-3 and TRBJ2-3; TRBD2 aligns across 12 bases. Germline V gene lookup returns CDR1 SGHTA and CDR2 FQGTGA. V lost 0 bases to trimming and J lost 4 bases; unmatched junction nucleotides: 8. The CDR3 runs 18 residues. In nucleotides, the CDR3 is TGTGCCAGCAGCTTAACGACAGGACTAGCGGGGCGTCCAGATACGCAGTATTTT. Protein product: CASSLTTGLAGRPDTQYF. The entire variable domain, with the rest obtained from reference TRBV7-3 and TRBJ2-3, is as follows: GAGVSQTPSNKVTEKGKYVELRCDPISGHTALYWYRQSLGQGPEFLIYFQGTGAADDSGLPNDRFFAVRPEGSVSTLKIQRTERGDSAVYLCASSLTTGLAGRPDTQYFGPGTRLTVL.

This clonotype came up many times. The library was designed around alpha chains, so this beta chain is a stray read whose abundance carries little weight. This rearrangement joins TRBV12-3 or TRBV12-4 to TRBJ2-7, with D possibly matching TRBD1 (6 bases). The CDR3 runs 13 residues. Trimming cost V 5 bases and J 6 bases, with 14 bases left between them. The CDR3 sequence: CASSLPQGGEQYF. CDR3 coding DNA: TGTGCCAGCAGTCTCCCACAGGGCGGCGAGCAGTACTTC.

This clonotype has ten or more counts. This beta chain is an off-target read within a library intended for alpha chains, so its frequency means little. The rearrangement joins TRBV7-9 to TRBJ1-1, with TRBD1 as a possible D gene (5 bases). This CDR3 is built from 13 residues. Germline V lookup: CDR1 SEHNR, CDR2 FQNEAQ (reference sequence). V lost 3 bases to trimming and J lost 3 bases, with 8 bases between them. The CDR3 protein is CASSFVRDTEAFF. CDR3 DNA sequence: TGTGCCAGCAGCTTCGTCAGGGACACTGAAGCTTTCTTT.

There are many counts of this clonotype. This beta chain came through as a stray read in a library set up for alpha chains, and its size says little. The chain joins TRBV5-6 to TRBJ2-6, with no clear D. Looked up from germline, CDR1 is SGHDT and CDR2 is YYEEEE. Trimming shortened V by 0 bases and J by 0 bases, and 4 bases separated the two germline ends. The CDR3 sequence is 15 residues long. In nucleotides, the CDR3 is TGTGCCAGCAGCTTGGGAGGCTCTGGGGCCAACGTCCTGACTTTC. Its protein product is CASSLGGSGANVLTF.

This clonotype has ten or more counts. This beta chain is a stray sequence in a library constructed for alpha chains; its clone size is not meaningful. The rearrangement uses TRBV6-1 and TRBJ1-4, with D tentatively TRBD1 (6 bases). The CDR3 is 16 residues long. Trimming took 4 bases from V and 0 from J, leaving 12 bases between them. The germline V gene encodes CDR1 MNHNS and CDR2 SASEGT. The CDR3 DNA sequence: TGTGCCAGCAGTGGAAGGGACACTGCAACTAATGAAAAACTGTTTTTT. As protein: CASSGRDTATNEKLFF.

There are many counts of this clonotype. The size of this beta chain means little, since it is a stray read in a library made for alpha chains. The DNA of the CDR3 is TGTGCCAGCAGCTCAACCTACAATGAGCAGTTCTTC. Protein sequence: CASSSTYNEQFF. V usage is TRBV7-3 and J usage is TRBJ2-1; D call uncertain. This CDR3 region has 12 residues. Between the trimmed V and J ends, which lost 4 bases and 2 bases, there was a span of 3 bases. Per germline, CDR1 SGHTA and CDR2 FQGTGA.

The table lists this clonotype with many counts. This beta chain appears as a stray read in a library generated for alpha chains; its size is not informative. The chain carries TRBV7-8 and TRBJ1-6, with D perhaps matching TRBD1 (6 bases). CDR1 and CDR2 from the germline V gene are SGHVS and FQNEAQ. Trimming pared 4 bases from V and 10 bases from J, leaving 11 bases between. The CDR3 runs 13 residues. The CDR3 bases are TGTGCCAGCAGCTCAAACAGGGAATCACCCCTCCACTTT. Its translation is CASSSNRESPLHF.

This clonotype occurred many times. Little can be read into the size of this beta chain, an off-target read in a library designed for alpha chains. The CDR3 loop is CASSLKGTANEKLFF. Here the CDR3 DNA reads TGTGCCAGCAGCTTAAAGGGCACGGCTAATGAAAAACTGTTTTTT. The J gene is TRBJ1-4, the V gene TRBV7-2; no clear D. Germline CDR1 is SGHTA and CDR2 is FQGNSA. V lost 2 bases, J lost 3 bases, and 10 bases lay in between. The CDR3 covers 15 residues.

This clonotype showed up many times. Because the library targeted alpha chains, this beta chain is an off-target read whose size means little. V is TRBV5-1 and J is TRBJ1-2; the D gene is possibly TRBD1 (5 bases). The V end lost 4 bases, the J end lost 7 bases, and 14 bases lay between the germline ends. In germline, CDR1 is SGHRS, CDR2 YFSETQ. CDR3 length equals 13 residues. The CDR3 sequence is CASSDTQGTGYTF. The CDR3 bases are TGCGCCAGCAGCGATACCCAGGGAACTGGCTACACCTTC.

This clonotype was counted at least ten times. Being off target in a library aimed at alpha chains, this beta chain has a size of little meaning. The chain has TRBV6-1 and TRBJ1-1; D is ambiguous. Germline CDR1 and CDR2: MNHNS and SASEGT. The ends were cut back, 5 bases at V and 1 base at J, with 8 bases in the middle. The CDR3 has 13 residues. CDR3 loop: CASSLKRNTEAFF. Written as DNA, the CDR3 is TGTGCCAGCAGTTTAAAGAGGAACACTGAAGCTTTCTTT.